The source of this T cell receptor (beta chain) is a study of blood T cells in healthy people across ages. Remarks on this clonotype: One end of the junction does not line up with germline, which may come from a read error.

Through a sample-barcoded 5' primer and a J-beta primer mix, a second PCR was run for about 6 to 12 cycles. TCRdb independently ran MiXCR on the 5' RACE reads; one entry per CDR3 protein. The sample yields roughly 1,500,000 distinct CDR3 sequences, almost 35% seen once. The CDR3 has 14 amino acids. The germline CDR1 and CDR2 sequences are SGHVS and FNYEAQ. What was sequenced was blood. V usage is TRBV7-6 and J usage is TRBJ1-2, with D possibly being TRBD1 (5 bases). The source of this sequence is a woman in her 30s in good health. CDR3 nucleotides: TGTGCCAGCAGCGTAGCCCGGGACGGATATGGCTACACCTTC. Translation gives CASSVARDGYGYTF.